This T cell receptor beta chain comes out of a study of hypomethylating agent response in myelodysplastic syndrome. Study findings and constraints: Control donors' ages did not match those of MDS patients.

The germline V gene has CDR1 GTSNPN and CDR2 SVGIG (reference sequence). The CDR3 consists of 12 residues. Trimming removed 2 bases from V and 4 bases from J, with 8 bases in between. Some clones are missing from TCRdb's copy, which holds only in-frame ones; the method was immunoSEQ multiplex PCR. The data show under 6,500 clones, around 78% seen once. A note on this clone: Its antigen is unknown.

The TCR sequence derives from a human donor with myelodysplastic syndrome. The sequencing here drew on bone marrow, taken before or after starting hypomethylating agent treatment for myelodysplastic syndrome (not recorded which). This chain joins TRBV30 and TRBJ2-5; the D is unclear. The CDR3 DNA follows: TGTGCCTGGAGTACGCTTGCAGAGACCCAGTACTTC. It yields the protein CAWSTLAETQYF. Using reference TRBV30 and TRBJ2-5 for the parts outside the CDR3, the full variable domain is SQTIHQWPATLVQPVGSPLSLECTVEGTSNPNLYWYRQAAGRGLQLLFYSVGIGQISSEVPQNLSASRPQDRQFILSSKKLLLSDSGFYLCAWSTLAETQYFGPGTRLLVL.